This passage covers 7 T cell receptor beta chains from one sample sequenced in a study of T cell responses to AZD1222 COVID-19 vaccine. Sequencing used immunoSEQ multiplex PCR; TCRdb keeps in-frame clones, though not all of them. The sample includes over 75,000 clones, more than 75% of them seen just once. Sequencing was performed on peripheral blood, taken on day 0 of AZD1222 vaccination. The receptors here all came from an adult in good health.

This chain uses TRBV10-3 with TRBJ2-7, with TRBD1 matching over 8 bases. Germline V gives CDR1 ENHRY, CDR2 SYGVKD. Germline trimming cut 7 bases from V and 7 bases from J; bases unmatched to any gene: 3. The CDR3 has 11 residues. CDR3 amino acids: CAINRQGEQYF. CDR3 DNA sequence: TGTGCCATCAATCGACAGGGGGAGCAGTACTTC.

CDR3 region: CAWSPPGYTF. CDR3 DNA sequence: TGTGCCTGGAGTCCCCCTGGCTACACCTTC. The chain employs TRBV30 and TRBJ1-2; D call uncertain. The CDR3 spans 10 residues. Trimming pared 2 bases from V and 7 bases from J, leaving 5 bases between. Germline CDR1 GTSNPN, CDR2 SVGIG (reference sequence). Full variable domain (rest looked up from reference TRBV30 and TRBJ1-2): SQTIHQWPATLVQPVGSPLSLECTVEGTSNPNLYWYRQAAGRGLQLLFYSVGIGQISSEVPQNLSASRPQDRQFILSSKKLLLSDSGFYLCAWSPPGYTFGSGTRLTVV.

The chain recombines TRBV6-5 with TRBJ2-2; D remains unclear. V gave up 2 bases and J gave up 5 bases, with 12 bases separating them. The germline CDR1 and CDR2 sequences are MNHEY and SVGAGI. The CDR3 sequence is 15 residues long. The CDR3 protein is CASSYDTVGTGELFF. The CDR3 nucleotides read TGTGCCAGCAGTTACGACACAGTCGGGACCGGGGAGCTGTTTTTT.

This rearrangement joins TRBV2 to TRBJ2-1, with 16 bases lining up with TRBD2. From germline, CDR1 is SNHLY and CDR2 FYNNEI. The CDR3 extends over 15 amino acids. V shed 5 bases and J 16 bases; nucleotides not matched to a gene: 11. The CDR3 loop reads CASSPSEGLAGGIFF. The CDR3 DNA reads TGTGCCAGCAGTCCCTCCGAGGGACTAGCGGGGGGGATCTTCTTC.

V and J are TRBV19 and TRBJ1-2, with D unclear. The germline V gene encodes CDR1 LNHDA and CDR2 SQIVND (reference sequence). The V gene lost 4 bases and the J gene lost 4 bases, with 16 bases spanning the gap. The CDR3 has 15 amino acids. Written as DNA, the CDR3 is TGTGCCAGTAGTAGCCCCCCGGACGGAATCTATGGCTACACCTTC. Encoded protein: CASSSPPDGIYGYTF.

The CDR3 sequence: CASSVQGDRGEQYF. The CDR3 DNA reads as TGCGCCAGCAGCGTGCAGGGGGACAGAGGCGAGCAGTACTTC. V is TRBV5-1 and J is TRBJ2-7; 7 bases agree with TRBD1. There are 14 residues in the CDR3. Germline lookup yields CDR1 SGHRS and CDR2 YFSETQ. Trimming took 4 bases from V and 6 from J; bases not matched to a gene: 10.

This chain uses TRBV27 with TRBJ2-5, with a tentative D call TRBD2 (6 bases). CDR3 length equals 16 residues. Germline V gene lookup returns CDR1 MNHEY and CDR2 SMNVEV (reference sequence). With 3 bases removed from V and 4 bases from J, the gap between germline ends came to 18 bases. CDR3 residues: CASSLYRLGPAETQYF. CDR3 coding DNA: TGTGCCAGCAGTTTGTACCGACTAGGCCCGGCAGAGACCCAGTACTTC.